The rows below give T cell receptor beta chains drawn from one sample of a study of beta chain features in type 1 diabetes. The table came from immunoSEQ multiplex PCR; TCRdb's copy has only in-frame clones and leaves some out. The sample carries 200,000 to 300,000 clones, about a tenth recorded once. The sample taken for sequencing was naive CD4+ T cells from blood. Receptor source: a man aged 25 to 40 with type 1 diabetes. Both conserved end residues are part of each CDR3. The order of the fields is CDR3 length, clone size, D gene, V gene, J gene, CDR3 DNA, CDR3 protein. The D gene is left open where the match is weak. A row's size may be missing; if present it is once, few, many or a size class.

cdr3_length: 12
clone_size: few
d_call: -
v_call: TRBV30
j_call: TRBJ1-2
cdr3_nt: TGTGCCTGGAGTGTAGGCGGCCATGGCTACACCTTC
cdr3_aa: CAWSVGGHGYTF

cdr3_length: 13
clone_size: few
d_call: -
v_call: TRBV28
j_call: TRBJ1-6
cdr3_nt: TGTGCCAGCACAGACATAGCGGATTCACCCCTCCACTTT
cdr3_aa: CASTDIADSPLHF

cdr3_length: 15
clone_size: -
d_call: TRBD1
v_call: TRBV5-1
j_call: TRBJ1-4
cdr3_nt: TGCGCCAGCAGCGTAGCGGGACAGGGGAATGAAAAACTGTTTTTT
cdr3_aa: CASSVAGQGNEKLFF

cdr3_length: 15
clone_size: -
d_call: -
v_call: TRBV9
j_call: TRBJ2-7
cdr3_nt: TGTGCCAGCAGCGTAGGGGTTTGGGGGGAAGATGAGCAGTACTTC
cdr3_aa: CASSVGVWGEDEQYF

cdr3_length: 13
clone_size: few
d_call: -
v_call: TRBV9
j_call: TRBJ2-2
cdr3_nt: TGTGCCAGCAGCGAACAGGAGTCCGGGGAGCTGTTTTTT
cdr3_aa: CASSEQESGELFF

cdr3_length: 16
clone_size: few
d_call: -
v_call: TRBV11-2
j_call: TRBJ2-2
cdr3_nt: TGTGCCAGCAGCCCCGGACTAACCTCGAACACCGGGGAGCTGTTTTTT
cdr3_aa: CASSPGLTSNTGELFF

cdr3_length: 16
clone_size: few
d_call: TRBD2
v_call: TRBV10-3
j_call: TRBJ2-3
cdr3_nt: TGTGCCATCAGTGAGAGGGGCGGGGGAAGCACAGATACGCAGTATTTT
cdr3_aa: CAISERGGGSTDTQYF

cdr3_length: 14
clone_size: -
d_call: TRBD1
v_call: TRBV7-9
j_call: TRBJ1-1
cdr3_nt: TGTGCCAGCAGCTTAAGCGGAGGACAGGGACGGGCTTTCTTT
cdr3_aa: CASSLSGGQGRAFF

cdr3_length: 18
clone_size: few
d_call: TRBD2
v_call: TRBV4-1
j_call: TRBJ2-3
cdr3_nt: TGCGCCAGCAGCCAAGCCGGACTAGCGGGGGGAGAGTCAGATACGCAGTATTTT
cdr3_aa: CASSQAGLAGGESDTQYF

cdr3_length: 13
clone_size: -
d_call: TRBD1
v_call: TRBV11-2
j_call: TRBJ2-7
cdr3_nt: TGTGCCAGCAGCCTGGGACAGGTCTACGAGCAGTACTTC
cdr3_aa: CASSLGQVYEQYF

cdr3_length: 14
clone_size: -
d_call: -
v_call: TRBV5-1
j_call: TRBJ1-6
cdr3_nt: TGCGCCAGCAGCCCAGGTACGGGGGATTCACCCCTCCACTTT
cdr3_aa: CASSPGTGDSPLHF

cdr3_length: 15
clone_size: -
d_call: -
v_call: TRBV18
j_call: TRBJ2-5
cdr3_nt: TGTGCCAGCTCACCGGGGAGTTCAACACCAGAGACCCAGTACTTC
cdr3_aa: CASSPGSSTPETQYF

cdr3_length: 15
clone_size: few
d_call: -
v_call: TRBV15
j_call: TRBJ2-7
cdr3_nt: TGTGCCACCAGCAGAGATCAGCCAGGGGCCTACGAGCAGTACTTC
cdr3_aa: CATSRDQPGAYEQYF